This T cell receptor beta chain was observed in a study of blood T cell repertoires in COVID-19. Background on the study: COVID-19 samples collected from the United States, Italy and Spain covered acute and convalescent phases.

Original processing methods: Amplified reference gene primers provided the basis for estimating nucleated cell counts. Clones were read by immunoSEQ multiplex PCR, and TCRdb kept only the in-frame ones, dropping some. V and J calls and clone size are copied from that table; D and trimming were computed from the DNA. The sample shows about 180,000 clones, approximately 84% of them seen only once. Germline values: CDR1 SGHAT, CDR2 FQNNGV. The CDR3 consists of 16 residues. Losses at the gene ends were 0 bases for V and 4 bases for J; bases not matched to a gene: 7. J is TRBJ2-5 and V is TRBV11-2, with 8 bases matching TRBD2. The source is a human donor in a cohort sampled during active COVID-19. Specimen: peripheral blood. This CDR3 reads CASSLDPGGSRETQYF. In nucleotides, the CDR3 is TGTGCCAGCAGCTTAGATCCGGGGGGGAGTAGAGAGACCCAGTACTTC. Full variable domain (rest looked up from reference TRBV11-2 and TRBJ2-5): EAGVAQSPRYKIIEKRQSVAFWCNPISGHATLYWYQQILGQGPKLLIQFQNNGVVDDSQLPKDRFSAERLKGVDSTLKIQPAKLEDSAVYLCASSLDPGGSRETQYFGPGTRLLVL.